This is a list of T cell receptor beta chains from one sample in a study of T cell repertoires in cytomegalovirus infection. One entry per CDR3 protein, called by TCRdb with MiXCR from the reads. This sample has some 62,000 distinct CDR3 sequences; 20% to 25% occur once, and the top ten carry more than 65%. For these TCRs, the target antigens are not known. Sequencing was performed on CD8+ T cells from cultured PBMCs, taken from culture after CMV antigen stimulation. Receptors originate from a human donor in good health (CMV status not recorded). Some clones in this sample may be carry-over from other donors' samples. CDR3s include the opening cysteine and the closing phenylalanine or tryptophan. A D gene is named only where the DNA matches it firmly. Clone size appears in some rows only: once, few, many, or a class for an expanded clone.

-	few	TRBJ1-3	TRBV4-3	TGCGCCAGCAGCCAAGGGACCGCTTCTGGAAACACCATATATTTT	CASSQGTASGNTIYF
-	-	TRBJ1-1	TRBV6-1	TGTGCCAGCAGTTATAAGGGGGGGGAAGCTTTCTTT	CASSYKGGEAFF
-	many	TRBJ2-3	TRBV2	TGTGCCAGCAGCCACCTCGACAGCACAGATACGCAGTATTTT	CASSHLDSTDTQYF
TRBD2	-	TRBJ2-2	TRBV6-8	TGTGCCAGCAACCCCTTTAGCGGGGGGATTGACGGGGAGCTGTTTTTT	CASNPFSGGIDGELFF
-	-	TRBJ1-6	TRBV7-9	TGTGCCAGCAGCTCAGCGACAGCCCCCCATTCACCCCTCCACTTT	CASSSATAPHSPLHF
TRBD2	few	TRBJ2-3	TRBV11-2	TGTGCCAGCAGCTCCGGACTAGCGGGGGGGCGTTATACGCAGTATTTT	CASSSGLAGGRYTQYF
-	-	TRBJ1-1	TRBV6-2/TRBV6-3	TGTGCCAGCAGTTACTCGAGTAATCGGCCAGAGCGGAACACTGAAGCTTTCTTT	CASSYSSNRPERNTEAFF
-	few	TRBJ2-2	TRBV7-9	TGTGCCAGCAGCCCGCCCGGCGAAAACAGGGCCGGGGAGCTGTTTTTT	CASSPPGENRAGELFF
-	few	TRBJ2-2	TRBV7-2	TGTGCCAGCAGCTTTCCCTCGTCTGGGGGGAACACCGGGGAGCTGTTTTTT	CASSFPSSGGNTGELFF
TRBD1	few	TRBJ2-7	TRBV20-1	TGCAGTGCTCGGGACAGGGGAGATCTCGAGCAGTACTTC	CSARDRGDLEQYF
TRBD1	-	TRBJ2-2	TRBV13	TGTGCCAGCAGCGAACGGACAGGGGAGGCGAACACCGGGGAGCTGTTTTTT	CASSERTGEANTGELFF
-	few	TRBJ2-2	TRBV5-4	TGTGCCAGCAGCCCGGACCAGAACACCGGGGAGCTGTTTTTT	CASSPDQNTGELFF
-	-	TRBJ1-1	TRBV25-1	TGTGCCAGCAGTCCTCGAGGGAGCACTGAAGCTTTCTTT	CASSPRGSTEAFF
TRBD1	-	TRBJ2-7	TRBV4-1	TGCGCCAGCAGCCAAGCTGGGGACAGCCCCGACGAGCAGTACTTC	CASSQAGDSPDEQYF
TRBD2	-	TRBJ2-3	TRBV7-6	TGTGCCAGCAGGGGGAATCCGGGACTAGCTACAGATACGCAGTATTTT	CASRGNPGLATDTQYF
-	-	TRBJ2-5	TRBV7-8	TGTGCCAGCAGCTTAAGTGGTGGGGAGACCCAGTACTTC	CASSLSGGETQYF
-	-	TRBJ2-3	TRBV7-9	TGTGCCAGCAGCTTTCAAGGGAGGACAGATACGCAGTATTTT	CASSFQGRTDTQYF
TRBD1	few	TRBJ1-2	TRBV6-5	TGTGCCAGCAGGACAGGGGGTTGGGGCTACACCTTC	CASRTGGWGYTF
-	few	TRBJ1-3	TRBV25-1	TGTGCCAGCAGTATGGGCACTGGAAACACCATATATTTT	CASSMGTGNTIYF
-	-	TRBJ1-1	TRBV7-2	TGTGCCAGCAGCAAAAACGGGGGCCCGGACACTGAAGCTTTCTTT	CASSKNGGPDTEAFF
TRBD1	few	TRBJ2-7	TRBV7-6	TGTGCCAGCAGCCCGCCGACAGGGTTAATCTACGAGCAGTACTTC	CASSPPTGLIYEQYF
-	few	TRBJ1-2	TRBV27	TGTGCCAGCAGTCCCACCCCGAGGGGGGCCGGCTATGGCTACACCTTC	CASSPTPRGAGYGYTF
TRBD2	-	TRBJ2-1	TRBV6-2/TRBV6-3	TGTGCCAGCAGTTTTACCCCGGGACTAGCGTTCACTGAGCAGTTCTTC	CASSFTPGLAFTEQFF
TRBD1	few	TRBJ1-2	TRBV4-1	TGCGCCAGTTCAACCGGGGACAGGGAAGACTATGGCTACACCTTC	CASSTGDREDYGYTF
-	many	TRBJ1-2	TRBV12-5	TGTGCTAGTGGCATGGGGCCCAACCTAGGCTACACCTTC	CASGMGPNLGYTF
-	-	TRBJ1-1	TRBV7-3	TGTGCCAGCAGCTTCACCCGTGGGGCTGAAGCTTTCTTT	CASSFTRGAEAFF
-	few	TRBJ1-1	TRBV9	TGTGCCAGCAGCCCTAGGAGGCAGCTGAACACTGAAGCTTTCTTT	CASSPRRQLNTEAFF
-	-	TRBJ1-1	TRBV4-1	TGCGCCAGCAGCCAAGAAGCACCCAAGGGAAATCAACCTGAAGCTTTCTTT	CASSQEAPKGNQPEAFF
TRBD1	few	TRBJ2-3	TRBV5-8	TGTGCCAGCAGCTTCGGGACAGAATTATCTAGCACAGATACGCAGTATTTT	CASSFGTELSSTDTQYF
-	-	TRBJ2-2	TRBV6-5	TGTGCCAGCAGTTACTTGTCGAACACCGGGGAGCTGTTTTTT	CASSYLSNTGELFF
-	few	TRBJ2-5	TRBV9	TGTGCCAGCAGCGTCTCTAGCCAAGAGACCCAGTACTTC	CASSVSSQETQYF
TRBD1	few	TRBJ1-1	TRBV4-2	TGTGCCAGCAGCCTGTCCCGGGACAGGGCCACTGAAGCTTTCTTT	CASSLSRDRATEAFF
-	few	TRBJ1-2	TRBV19	TGTGCCAGTAGTATGGACCAGGAAAGCTATGGCTACACCTTC	CASSMDQESYGYTF
TRBD1	-	TRBJ1-1	TRBV7-8	TGTGCCAGCAGCTACGGACAGGGTGGCACTGAAGCTTTCTTT	CASSYGQGGTEAFF
-	many	TRBJ2-6	TRBV4-3	TGCGCCAGCAGCCTCTCTGGGGCCAACGTCCTGACTTTC	CASSLSGANVLTF
-	few	TRBJ2-1	TRBV7-8	TGTGCCAGCAGCTTAGGGTCCCCATACAATGAGCAGTTCTTC	CASSLGSPYNEQFF
-	few	TRBJ1-5	TRBV7-9	TGTGCCAGCAGCTCCAGGGAAAATCAGCCCCAGCATTTT	CASSSRENQPQHF
-	few	TRBJ1-1	TRBV7-9	TGTGCCAGCAGTATGGGGTCAGAAGAAGCTTTCTTT	CASSMGSEEAFF
TRBD1	few	TRBJ1-6	TRBV6-1	TGTGCCAGGGAGACAGGGAATAATTCACCCCTCCACTTT	CARETGNNSPLHF
-	few	TRBJ1-1	TRBV6-2/TRBV6-3	TGTGCCAGCAGTTACATGTGGGACCCCACGAACACTGAAGCTTTCTTT	CASSYMWDPTNTEAFF
TRBD1	-	TRBJ2-1	TRBV10-3	TGTGCCATCAGTGATCCGGGACAGGGAATGCATGAGCAGTTCTTC	CAISDPGQGMHEQFF
-	-	TRBJ2-7	TRBV7-2	TGTGCCAGCAGCTTAGACCTCTACGAGCAGTACTTC	CASSLDLYEQYF